This T cell receptor beta chain appears in the sequencing data of a study of blood T cell repertoires in COVID-19. Study in general: Sites in the United States, Italy and Spain provided acute and convalescent COVID-19 samples. T cells, B-cell-depleted T cells, or PBMCs provided the cDNA or gDNA that served as material.

In the original workflow: Amplification from reference gene primers served as the basis for estimated nucleated cell counts. Assay used: immunoSEQ multiplex PCR; TCRdb lists only in-frame clones, some missing. That table is the source of V, J and clone size, and D and trimming were worked out from the DNA. Of under 250,000 clones listed, about 89% were seen once; the top ten hold 6.5%. The sequenced sample consisted of peripheral blood. This sequence originates from a man aged 60 to 75 who had recovered from COVID-19.

CDR3 sequence: CASSSVLGALHF. The DNA of the CDR3 is TGCGCCAGCAGCTCGGTCCTCGGGGCCCTCCACTTT. This chain connects TRBV5-1 to TRBJ1-6, with D hard to call. V lost 3 bases, J lost 14 bases, and 12 bases lay in between. Germline CDR1 reads SGHRS; CDR2 reads YFSETQ. This CDR3 is built from 12 residues.